Here is one T cell receptor (beta chain) with its context. As yet, its antigen is unknown. The data originate from a study of graft-versus-host responses after intestinal transplantation. About the study: Once they had received anti-thymocyte globulin induction, all recipients took tacrolimus and steroids for approximately three years. The study, taken as a whole, reports: Present in recipient marrow, GvH clones included some that appeared first in ileum or blood. High graft-versus-host to host-versus-graft T cell clonal ratios marked allografts of patients with graft-donor macrochimerism. Association was observed between peak circulating GvH clone levels and early post-transplant HvG declines.

The repertoire was sequenced with immunoSEQ multiplex PCR; TCRdb's copy has only in-frame clones and lacks some. The table records 25,000 to 30,000 clones, 60% to 85% of them present only once. Graft tissue was processed to release intraepithelial and lamina propria lymphocytes. The source material was ileum tissue, sampled 98 days after intestinal transplantation. The TCR sequence derives from a human patient who received an intestinal transplant, so some T cells may come from the graft donor.

The CDR3 region has the DNA TGTGCCAGCAGTGAAGCCCCTCTTGATTCGACTGAAGCTTTCTTT. It yields the protein CASSEAPLDSTEAFF. The V and J genes are TRBV6-1 and TRBJ1-1; no firm D call. Germline lookup yields CDR1 MNHNS and CDR2 SASEGT. With 0 bases removed from V and 5 bases from J, the gap between germline ends came to 13 bases. The CDR3 spans 15 residues.